This is a list of T cell receptor beta chains from one sample in a study of T cell responses to AZD1222 COVID-19 vaccine. The data were produced by immunoSEQ multiplex PCR, yet TCRdb's version contains in-frame clones alone and is incomplete. This sample has some 180,000 clones; roughly 92% occur once, and the top ten carry approximately 1.5%. This material consisted of peripheral blood, taken on day 0 of AZD1222 vaccination. The receptors stem from an adult in good health. The CDR3 runs from the conserved cysteine through the conserved F or W. D genes are given only for firm matches. Not all rows give a size; the values are once, few, many and, for expanded clones, a class.

.	TRBV19	.	TRBJ1-6	TGTGCCAGTAGCGGGGGTTCATATAATTCACCCCTCCACTTT	CASSGGSYNSPLHF
once	TRBV11-2	.	TRBJ1-1	TGTGCCAGCAGCTCCCTAGGGACTGTGAACACTGAAGCTTTCTTT	CASSSLGTVNTEAFF
.	TRBV18	.	TRBJ1-6	TGTGCCAGCTCACCTCTAGCCCTGCAAGTATATAATTCACCCCTCCACTTT	CASSPLALQVYNSPLHF
few	TRBV6-4	TRBD1	TRBJ2-6	TGTGCCAGCGGGGACAGGGGGGATTCTGGGGCCAACGTCCTGACTTTC	CASGDRGDSGANVLTF
.	TRBV6-5	.	TRBJ1-1	TGTGCCAGCAGCCTGACGAGTGGGACTGAAGCTTTCTTT	CASSLTSGTEAFF
.	TRBV5-4	TRBD1	TRBJ2-2	TGTGCCAGCAGTACGCCTACAGGGGTAGCGTCCGGGGAGCTGTTTTTT	CASSTPTGVASGELFF
.	TRBV6-6	.	TRBJ1-2	TGTGCCAGCAGCCAACCGGAAGGGCATTCGCGGTATGGCTACACCTTC	CASSQPEGHSRYGYTF
.	TRBV11-2	TRBD2	TRBJ2-7	TGTGCCAGCAGCATGGTAGCGGGGGGTTCCTACGAGCAGTACTTC	CASSMVAGGSYEQYF
.	TRBV6-5	TRBD1	TRBJ1-5	TGTGCCAGCAGGCATACAGGGGATAATCAGCCCCAGCATTTT	CASRHTGDNQPQHF
.	TRBV29-1	.	TRBJ2-1	TGCAGCTCCCGACAGGAGGGTTCCTACAATGAGCAGTTCTTC	CSSRQEGSYNEQFF
.	TRBV9	.	TRBJ1-1	TGTGCCAGCAGCGTAGAGACAGGTGTCACTGAAGCTTTCTTT	CASSVETGVTEAFF
.	TRBV28	.	TRBJ2-7	TGTGCCAGCACCCGAGGGGGTGGACGAATCAGCTCCTACGAGCAGTACTTC	CASTRGGGRISSYEQYF
.	TRBV27	TRBD1	TRBJ1-1	TGTGCCAGCAGGAATTACAGGGGTGAAGCTTTCTTT	CASRNYRGEAFF
.	TRBV23-1	.	TRBJ2-1	TGCGCCAGCAGTCAATCGTGGGACTGGGGCTACAATGAGCAGTTCTTC	CASSQSWDWGYNEQFF
.	TRBV4-1	.	TRBJ1-1	TGCGCCAGCAGCCAAGATAGGGGGACATTAGACACTGAAGCTTTCTTT	CASSQDRGTLDTEAFF
.	TRBV5-5	.	TRBJ1-5	TGTGCCAGCAGCTTAACGAGGGGGTCCCAGCCCCAGCATTTT	CASSLTRGSQPQHF
.	TRBV3-1/TRBV3-2	TRBD1	TRBJ1-3	TGTGCCAGCAGCCAAGCCGGGACAGGGTTAACTGGAAACACCATATATTTT	CASSQAGTGLTGNTIYF
.	TRBV19	.	TRBJ1-6	TGTGCCAGTAGCACAGGGAATTCACCCCTCCACTTT	CASSTGNSPLHF
.	TRBV27	.	TRBJ2-7	TGTGCCAGCAGTTTAAGCCCGACAGTACTGGGGGACGAGCAGTACTTC	CASSLSPTVLGDEQYF
.	TRBV15	TRBD1	TRBJ1-3	TGTGCCACCAGCAGGCAGACAGGGGTAGGAAACACCATATATTTT	CATSRQTGVGNTIYF
.	TRBV9	TRBD1	TRBJ1-3	TGTGCCAGCAGCGTAGAGGGACAGGGAGCTGGAAACACCATATATTTT	CASSVEGQGAGNTIYF
few	TRBV28	.	TRBJ2-7	TGTGCCAGCAGTTTAGGCAGTCATTACGAGCAGTACTTC	CASSLGSHYEQYF
.	TRBV5-1	TRBD1	TRBJ1-5	TGCGCCAGCAGAGAGACAGGGGGCGCGAATCAGCCCCAGCATTTT	CASRETGGANQPQHF
.	TRBV6-1	.	TRBJ2-6	TGTGCCAGCAGTGAAATTTCATCTGGGGCCAACGTCCTGACTTTC	CASSEISSGANVLTF
.	TRBV30	.	TRBJ1-2	TGTGCCTGGAGTGTAACTTTGAACTATGGCTACACCTTC	CAWSVTLNYGYTF
.	TRBV10-3	.	TRBJ1-5	TGTGCCATCAGTGGTGGGGAAGGGCAGCCCCAGCATTTT	CAISGGEGQPQHF
.	TRBV4-3	TRBD1	TRBJ2-1	TGCGCCAGCAGCCAAGAGTGGAGACAGGGGTACAATGAGCAGTTCTTC	CASSQEWRQGYNEQFF
once	TRBV19	.	TRBJ1-4	TGTGCCAGTAGCCTCACGGGCGTAGGCGATGAAAAACTGTTTTTT	CASSLTGVGDEKLFF